Presented here are 30 T cell receptor beta chains from one specimen sequenced in a study of T cell changes during pregnancy in multiple sclerosis. Sequenced by immunoSEQ multiplex PCR; TCRdb stores in-frame clones only, minus some. Altogether about 67,000 clones are present, 75% to 95% being singletons, with the ten largest covering 2% to 2.5%. This material consisted of peripheral blood, taken in the first trimester of pregnancy. The origin of the receptors is a female donor with multiple sclerosis, enrolled in a pregnancy study.

This clone was seen just once. The CDR3 nucleotides read TGTGCCAGCAGACCCTCGACAGGGGGTGCCTATGGCTACACCTTC. It translates to CASRPSTGGAYGYTF. The chain couples TRBV6-5 to TRBJ1-2; 9 nucleotides match TRBD1. The CDR3 is made up of 15 amino acids. CDR1 is MNHEY and CDR2 is SVGAGI in the germline V gene. Trimming cost V 6 bases and J 4 bases; bases outside gene matches: 9.

DNA of the CDR3: TGTGCCAGCAGCTTGCGTCCCTACGAGCAGTACTTC. Its translation is CASSLRPYEQYF. V and J are TRBV7-8 and TRBJ2-7, with no clear D. Trimming stripped 3 bases from V and 2 bases from J, with 5 bases between. Germline V gene data show CDR1 as SGHVS and CDR2 as FQNEAQ. This CDR3 comprises 12 residues.

The CDR3 DNA is TGTGCCAGCAGCCTAAGGACAGGAGGTAATTCACCCCTCCACTTT. The encoded protein is CASSLRTGGNSPLHF. The rearrangement uses TRBV7-2 and TRBJ1-6; 7 bases agree with TRBD1. Trimming took 5 bases from V and 6 from J; bases not matched to a gene: 7. This CDR3 spans 15 amino acids. The germline V gene encodes CDR1 SGHTA and CDR2 FQGNSA.

The chain employs TRBV27 and TRBJ2-1, with 10 bases lining up with TRBD2. CDR3 length: 14 residues. V trimming: 2 bases; J trimming: 8 bases; junction bases outside the gene matches: 3. CDR1 is MNHEY and CDR2 is SMNVEV in the germline V gene (reference sequence). As DNA, the CDR3 is TGTGCCAGCAGTTTACGGCTAGCGGGAGATGAGCAGTTCTTC. Translating gives CASSLRLAGDEQFF.

This clone appeared once. The gene calls are TRBV6-1 and TRBJ1-6, with D uncertain. Germline-derived CDR1 and CDR2 are MNHNS and SASEGT. The CDR3 consists of 15 residues. Trimming removed 6 bases from V and 0 bases from J, with 9 bases in between. CDR3: CASRFESSYNSPLHF. In DNA form, the CDR3 reads TGTGCCAGCAGGTTCGAGAGCTCCTATAATTCACCCCTCCACTTT.

This chain joins TRBV15 and TRBJ2-7; TRBD1 might be the D (5 bases). CDR3 size: 12 residues. Germline V lookup: CDR1 LNHNV, CDR2 YYDKDF (reference sequence). Trimming took 2 bases from V and 3 from J, leaving 5 bases between them. The CDR3: CATSRTGYEQYF. As DNA, the CDR3 is TGTGCCACCAGCAGAACAGGCTACGAGCAGTACTTC.

This chain links TRBV28 with TRBJ2-2, with 7 bases aligning to TRBD2. This CDR3 has 16 amino acids. The V gene's germline CDR1 is MDHEN and CDR2 SYDVKM. The V and J ends lost 6 bases and 8 bases, in that order; junction bases with no gene match: 15. The CDR3 sequence: CASSPPAGRASGELFF. The CDR3 nucleotides are TGTGCCAGCAGCCCACCGGCGGGGAGGGCGAGTGGGGAGCTGTTTTTT.

The chain recombines TRBV2 with TRBJ1-5, with D possibly TRBD1 on 5 matching bases. Per germline, CDR1 SNHLY and CDR2 FYNNEI. The CDR3 has 16 amino acids. V was pared by 1 base and J by 4 bases, with 14 bases between. Here the CDR3 DNA reads TGTGCCAGCAGTGAAGAGCCCAGGGCGGGAAATCAGCCCCAGCATTTT. It translates to CASSEEPRAGNQPQHF. The whole variable domain, filled in from reference TRBV2 and TRBJ1-5, reads EPEVTQTPSHQVTQMGQEVILRCVPISNHLYFYWYRQILGQKVEFLVSFYNNEISEKSEIFDDQFSVERPDGSNFTLKIRSTKLEDSAMYFCASSEEPRAGNQPQHFGDGTRLSIL.

This clone is a singleton in its sample. The chain is built from TRBV21-1 and TRBJ2-7; the table's D gene call, TRBD2, was not cross checked with the DNA. TRBV21-1 is an annotated pseudogene. The CDR3 has 17 amino acids. The CDR3 region has the DNA TGTGCCAGCAGCACCGGGACTAGCTACCTAGGAGGCCACGAGCAGTACTTC. Translating gives CASSTGTSYLGGHEQYF.

The chain uses TRBV2 and TRBJ1-2; TRBD1 matches at 8 bases. Unmatched junction bases numbered 6, after V lost 10 bases and J lost 8 bases. This CDR3 has 11 amino acids. CDR1 and CDR2 from the germline V gene are SNHLY and FYNNEI. The chain's CDR3 is CATGQGKGYTF. DNA for the CDR3: TGTGCCACCGGACAGGGAAAAGGCTACACCTTC.

V is TRBV30 and J is TRBJ2-5; no reliable D call. This CDR3 has 13 amino acids. Trimming stripped 2 bases from V and 5 bases from J, with 12 bases between. The germline V gene encodes CDR1 GTSNPN and CDR2 SVGIG (reference sequence). The CDR3 here is CAWSQTNHETQYF. The DNA of the CDR3 is TGTGCCTGGAGTCAAACAAATCACGAGACCCAGTACTTC.

The rearrangement links TRBV5-8 to TRBJ2-5; TRBD1 matches at 10 bases. The length of the CDR3 is 15 residues. The J segment lost 5 bases and the V segment lost 4 bases, leaving 8 bases of the junction unmatched. The germline V gene has CDR1 SGHTS and CDR2 YDEGEE. CDR3 in DNA: TGTGCCAGCAGCCAGTGGGACAGGGGACAGGAGACCCAGTACTTC. This encodes CASSQWDRGQETQYF. Based on the CDR3 plus reference TRBV5-8 and TRBJ2-5, the full variable domain is EAGVTQSPTHLIKTRGQQATLRCSPISGHTSVYWYQQALGLGLQFLLWYDEGEERNRGNFPPRFSGRQFPNYSSELNVNALELEDSALYLCASSQWDRGQETQYFGPGTRLLVL.

The gene calls are TRBV28 and TRBJ1-5, with D maybe TRBD1 (5 bases). V gave up 2 bases and J gave up 7 bases, with 15 bases separating them. The CDR3 has 15 residues. Germline CDR1 and CDR2: MDHEN and SYDVKM. The DNA of the CDR3 is TGTGCCAGCAGTTTAATTCTTGCGGGGGACCAGCCCCAGCATTTT. Protein: CASSLILAGDQPQHF. The variable domain in full, completed from reference TRBV28 and TRBJ1-5, reads DVKVTQSSRYLVKRTGEKVFLECVQDMDHENMFWYRQDPGLGLRLIYFSYDVKMKEKGDIPEGYSVSREKKERFSLILESASTNQTSMYLCASSLILAGDQPQHFGDGTRLSIL.

The J gene is TRBJ1-1, the V gene TRBV5-1, with 9 positions matching TRBD1. The germline V gene encodes CDR1 SGHRS and CDR2 YFSETQ. The CDR3 covers 15 residues. V lost 4 bases, J lost 3 bases, and 7 bases stayed unmatched. In DNA form, the CDR3 reads TGCGCCAGCAGCACCGGGACAGGGTTGGACACTGAAGCTTTCTTT. Its translation: CASSTGTGLDTEAFF.

The genes are TRBV19 and TRBJ2-7; D is possibly TRBD2 (6 bases). Germline V lookup: CDR1 LNHDA, CDR2 SQIVND (reference sequence). The V and J ends lost 5 bases and 7 bases respectively, with 15 bases between them. CDR3 length: 13 amino acids. CDR3 coding DNA: TGTGCCAGTAGTGGGACGTCCCGGGGGGAGCAGTACTTC. Translating it yields CASSGTSRGEQYF.

This rearrangement joins TRBV5-1 to TRBJ2-7; 8 bases are a match to TRBD2. Per the germline V gene, CDR1 is SGHRS and CDR2 is YFSETQ. The CDR3 totals 15 residues. With V trimmed by 1 base and J by 4 bases, 7 bases remained unmatched. The CDR3 nucleotides read TGCGCCAGCAGCTTGCAAGCGGGAGAGCAATACGAGCAGTACTTC. This gives the protein CASSLQAGEQYEQYF.

The chain couples TRBV4-2 to TRBJ1-1; 7 positions agree with TRBD1. Unmatched junction bases numbered 7, after V lost 1 base and J lost 2 bases. CDR1 is LGHNA and CDR2 is YNFKEQ in the germline V gene. The CDR3 sequence is 16 residues long. CDR3 nucleotide sequence: TGTGCCAGCAGCCAAGCCAGGAGGGGGCCTAACACTGAAGCTTTCTTT. Protein sequence: CASSQARRGPNTEAFF.

The genes are TRBV11-2 and TRBJ1-2; no reliable D call. The ends were cut back, 0 bases at V and 8 bases at J, with 13 bases in the middle. Germline V gene sequence: CDR1 SGHAT, CDR2 FQNNGV. This CDR3 has 14 residues. For the CDR3, the DNA is TGTGCCAGCAGCTTAGATCCCACCTATCACGGCTACACCTTC. Translating it yields CASSLDPTYHGYTF.

This clone was recorded only once. This chain connects TRBV28 to TRBJ2-6; D might be TRBD1 (5 bases). The length of the CDR3 is 15 residues. The germline V gene encodes CDR1 MDHEN and CDR2 SYDVKM. Trimming shortened V by 4 bases and J by 1 base, and 8 bases separated the two germline ends. The CDR3 DNA is TGTGCCAGCAGTTCTCCAGGGTCTGGGGCCAACGTCCTGACTTTC. Its protein is CASSSPGSGANVLTF.

This chain joins TRBV2 and TRBJ1-1; 7 bases line up with TRBD1. The junction had 10 bases not matched to a gene; V was cut back by 7 bases and J by 5 bases. The CDR3 length is 14 residues. Germline V gene sequence: CDR1 SNHLY, CDR2 FYNNEI. The CDR3 reads CASTSGGIGTEAFF. CDR3 coding DNA: TGTGCCAGCACCTCAGGGGGGATAGGGACTGAAGCTTTCTTT.

The chain has TRBV9 and TRBJ2-2; D possibly corresponds to TRBD2 (7 bases). CDR1 is SGDLS and CDR2 is YYNGEE in the germline V gene. The CDR3 length is 16 residues. V lost 6 bases and J lost 0, with 15 bases in between. The CDR3 nucleotides read TGTGCCAGCAACCGAGGGGGGGGGCCGAACACCGGGGAGCTGTTTTTT. Its translation: CASNRGGGPNTGELFF.

This sequence joins TRBV10-3 and TRBJ2-3; D ambiguous. V lost 2 bases and J lost 0, with 3 bases in between. Germline CDR1 ENHRY, CDR2 SYGVKD. This CDR3 has 13 residues. The CDR3 reads CAISESSTDTQYF. Written as DNA, the CDR3 is TGTGCCATCAGTGAGAGCAGCACAGATACGCAGTATTTT.

The chain has TRBV15 and TRBJ2-5; 11 bases map to TRBD1. The CDR3 spans 16 residues. Trimming cost V 1 base and J 2 bases; bases outside gene matches: 3. The germline V gene encodes CDR1 LNHNV and CDR2 YYDKDF (reference sequence). The CDR3 region is CATSRGGDRGQETQYF. Written as DNA, the CDR3 is TGTGCCACCAGCAGAGGAGGGGACAGGGGGCAAGAGACCCAGTACTTC.

J is TRBJ2-7 and V is TRBV2, with 8 bases lining up with TRBD1. The V segment lost 8 bases and the J segment 6 bases; nucleotides outside the gene matches: 15. CDR3 length: 15 amino acids. Germline lookup yields CDR1 SNHLY and CDR2 FYNNEI. The CDR3 protein is CASSEDRALSLEQYF. CDR3 nucleotide sequence: TGTGCCAGCTCTGAGGACAGGGCCCTCTCGCTCGAGCAGTACTTC.

The J gene is TRBJ2-7, the V gene TRBV28; D uncertain. CDR3 length: 15 amino acids. The germline gives CDR1 MDHEN, CDR2 SYDVKM. Trimming stripped 6 bases from V and 3 bases from J, with 18 bases between. The DNA of the CDR3 is TGTGCCAGCAGCCCCCTGACACCGGTCCTCTACGAGCAGTACTTC. Its protein product is CASSPLTPVLYEQYF.

This clone showed up just a few times. The chain employs TRBV9 and TRBJ1-1; 12 bases match TRBD1. The CDR3 spans 15 residues. Germline V CDR1 and CDR2: SGDLS, YYNGEE. V lost 0 bases to trimming and J lost 6 bases; unmatched junction nucleotides: 3. CDR3 protein: CASSVGGQGAAEAFF. The CDR3 DNA reads TGTGCCAGCAGCGTAGGGGGACAGGGGGCGGCTGAAGCTTTCTTT.

The rearrangement uses TRBV1 and TRBJ1-2; the DNA was not used to check the table's D call, TRBD1. TRBV1 is an annotated pseudogene. This CDR3 is built from 13 residues. CDR3 protein: CTPRSGVPHGYTF. The CDR3 nucleotides read TGCACCCCCAGATCAGGGGTCCCCCATGGCTACACCTTC.

The chain employs TRBV5-1 and TRBJ2-7; the match to TRBD1 covers 7 bases. V was clipped by 7 bases and J by 2 bases; unmatched bases: 12. Per the germline V gene, CDR1 is SGHRS and CDR2 is YFSETQ. CDR3 size: 15 residues. The CDR3 reads CASLPGNRGPYEQYF. The CDR3 DNA sequence: TGCGCCAGCTTACCCGGGAACAGGGGTCCCTACGAGCAGTACTTC. Drawing the rest from reference TRBV5-1 and TRBJ2-7, the complete variable domain is KAGVTQTPRYLIKTRGQQVTLSCSPISGHRSVSWYQQTPGQGLQFLFEYFSETQRNKGNFPGRFSGRQFSNSRSEMNVSTLELGDSALYLCASLPGNRGPYEQYFGPGTRLTVT.

This chain connects TRBV28 to TRBJ1-1; TRBD1 agrees at 7 bases. The CDR3 runs to 14 residues. V shed 6 bases and J 1 base; nucleotides not matched to a gene: 5. Germline-derived CDR1 and CDR2 are MDHEN and SYDVKM. The CDR3 DNA is TGTGCCAGCAGCCGCCCAGGGGGGAACACTGAAGCTTTCTTT. Protein sequence: CASSRPGGNTEAFF. Drawing the rest from reference TRBV28 and TRBJ1-1, the complete variable domain is DVKVTQSSRYLVKRTGEKVFLECVQDMDHENMFWYRQDPGLGLRLIYFSYDVKMKEKGDIPEGYSVSREKKERFSLILESASTNQTSMYLCASSRPGGNTEAFFGQGTRLTVV.

This sequence joins TRBV7-9 and TRBJ1-2, with D perhaps matching TRBD1 (6 bases). Germline lookup yields CDR1 SEHNR and CDR2 FQNEAQ (reference sequence). V lost 0 bases and J lost 6, with 14 bases in between. The CDR3 consists of 15 residues. CDR3 sequence: CASSLAASGAHGYTF. The CDR3 DNA reads as TGTGCCAGCAGCTTAGCGGCGTCAGGGGCCCATGGCTACACCTTC.